Shown below are 23 T cell receptor beta chains from a single sample sequenced in a study of CD8 T cells in ankylosing spondylitis (dated by TCRdb to the late 2010s). Preparation of the library involved 5' RACE. Sequenced using an Illumina HiSeq 2500. TCRdb's own reprocessing of the public reads used fastp at Q25 and MiXCR and kept productive beta chains. A single entry per CDR3 protein holds the most common genes and DNA from its merged rows. The sample table holds some 130,000 distinct CDR3 sequences, of which roughly 8.8% were seen once. 6% to 8% of the sample is in the top ten clones. The material sequenced was synovial fluid, either unsorted or a sorted T cell fraction (not recorded which). These receptors were collected from a male donor with ankylosing spondylitis.

A few counts support this clonotype. V usage is TRBV12-3 or TRBV12-4 and J usage is TRBJ1-2; 8 bases agree with TRBD1. J gave up 6 bases and V 3 bases, and 3 bases lay outside the gene matches. The CDR3 is made up of 13 amino acids. DNA for the CDR3: TGTGCCAGCAGTTTTCTACAGGGGGATGGCTACACCTTC. This codes for CASSFLQGDGYTF.

V usage is TRBV5-1 and J usage is TRBJ2-1; 7 bases line up with TRBD1. V shed 4 bases, J shed 0 bases, and the junction held 7 bases outside the gene matches. This CDR3 region has 16 residues. CDR1 is SGHRS and CDR2 is YFSETQ in the germline V gene. The CDR3 here is CASSAPGQSSYNEQFF. CDR3 DNA sequence: TGCGCCAGCAGCGCACCGGGACAGAGCTCCTACAATGAGCAGTTCTTC. The full variable domain, with the rest looked up from reference TRBV5-1 and TRBJ2-1, is KAGVTQTPRYLIKTRGQQVTLSCSPISGHRSVSWYQQTPGQGLQFLFEYFSETQRNKGNFPGRFSGRQFSNSRSEMNVSTLELGDSALYLCASSAPGQSSYNEQFFGPGTRLTVL.

DNA for the CDR3: TGTGCCAGCAGTGGGACAGCGCACACTGAAGCTTTCTTT. Translation: CASSGTAHTEAFF. The chain is built from TRBV2 and TRBJ1-1, with a possible D match to TRBD1 (6 bases). This CDR3 has 13 residues. V was pared by 4 bases and J by 3 bases, with 9 bases between. Looked up from germline, CDR1 is SNHLY and CDR2 is FYNNEI.

This clonotype was observed many times. This chain connects TRBV28 to TRBJ2-3; D gene ambiguous. Trimming took 5 bases from V and 1 from J, leaving 10 bases between them. Germline loops: CDR1 MDHEN, CDR2 SYDVKM. The CDR3 is made up of 14 amino acids. CDR3 nucleotides: TGTGCCAGCAGTCGCATTGGGGGCACAGATACGCAGTATTTT. This sequence encodes CASSRIGGTDTQYF.

This clonotype was recorded many times. The V gene is TRBV10-1, the J gene TRBJ2-5; D gene ambiguous. V dropped 5 bases and J dropped 4 bases, with 11 bases sitting between them. Germline V gene lookup returns CDR1 WNHNN and CDR2 SYGVQD (reference sequence). This CDR3 has 13 amino acids. The CDR3 is CASSRTPRETQYF. The CDR3 DNA is TGCGCCAGCAGTCGGACCCCCCGAGAGACCCAGTACTTC.

This clonotype was recorded at least ten times. The V call is TRBV20-1, the J call TRBJ2-7; TRBD1 aligns across 7 bases. Germline CDR1 is DFQATT and CDR2 is SNEGSKA (reference sequence). There are 13 residues in the CDR3. The V segment lost 6 bases and the J segment 6 bases; nucleotides outside the gene matches: 11. This CDR3 is CSALQGSLTEQYF. In nucleotides, the CDR3 is TGCAGTGCCCTACAGGGGAGTTTGACCGAGCAGTACTTC.

The chain employs TRBV7-3 and TRBJ2-7; D possibly corresponds to TRBD1 (6 bases). Germline-derived CDR1 and CDR2 are SGHTA and FQGTGA. The V end was cut by 3 bases, the J end by 6 bases, with 12 bases between. This CDR3 has 13 residues. The CDR3 nucleotides are TGTGCCAGCAGCTTTTACCGGGACACCGAGCAGTACTTC. Translating gives CASSFYRDTEQYF.

Only a few counts were recorded for this clonotype. The V and J genes are TRBV10-2 and TRBJ1-1; 8 positions agree with TRBD1. The germline gives CDR1 WSHSY, CDR2 SAAADI. The CDR3 is 13 residues long. Unmatched junction bases numbered 4, after V lost 6 bases and J lost 4 bases. CDR3 nucleotides: TGCGCCAGCAGAGCACAGGGGGGCACTGAAGCTTTCTTT. It specifies CASRAQGGTEAFF.

This clonotype occurred many times. The V and J genes are TRBV2 and TRBJ1-1; tentative D call: TRBD1 (5 bases). CDR1 is SNHLY and CDR2 is FYNNEI in the germline V gene. There are 13 residues in the CDR3. V dropped 7 bases and J dropped 5 bases, with 14 bases sitting between them. CDR3 sequence: CASTLTEPTEAFF. The DNA for the CDR3 is TGTGCCAGCACTTTGACAGAACCTACTGAAGCTTTCTTT.

This clonotype was recorded many times. The V and J genes are TRBV7-9 and TRBJ1-4, with D uncertain. The CDR3 covers 16 residues. V dropped 3 bases and J dropped 1 base, with 12 bases sitting between them. The V gene's germline CDR1 is SEHNR and CDR2 FQNEAQ (reference sequence). The CDR3 DNA reads as TGTGCCAGCAGCTTGAGGGAGCGTGGAACTAATGAAAAACTGTTTTTT. This translates into CASSLRERGTNEKLFF.

This clonotype has ten or more counts. The CDR3 DNA is TGCGCCAGCAGCTTTGGAGGACTTTCTGAGCAGTTCTTC. Translated, it gives CASSFGGLSEQFF. V and J are TRBV5-1 and TRBJ2-1; D possibly corresponds to TRBD2 (5 bases). CDR1 is SGHRS and CDR2 is YFSETQ in the germline V gene. The CDR3 spans 13 residues. Trimming stripped 2 bases from V and 9 bases from J, with 12 bases between.

Ten or more counts support this clonotype. V is TRBV5-5 and J is TRBJ1-1; D is unclear. In germline, CDR1 is SGHKS, CDR2 YYEKEE (reference sequence). V lost 4 bases to trimming and J lost 3 bases, with 19 bases between them. The CDR3 loop spans 16 amino acids. The CDR3 sequence is CASSLRPGPRDTEAFF. DNA of the CDR3: TGTGCCAGCAGCCTCCGTCCGGGTCCGCGGGACACTGAAGCTTTCTTT.

This clonotype has ten or more counts. The chain uses TRBV29-1 and TRBJ2-5; D may be TRBD1 or TRBD2 (5 bases each). The germline V gene has CDR1 SQVTM and CDR2 ANQGSEA. This CDR3 is 13 amino acids long. Trimming removed 7 bases at V and 3 bases at J, with 15 bases between. CDR3 sequence: CSADRGQEETQYF. The CDR3 region has the DNA TGCAGCGCCGACAGAGGGCAGGAAGAGACCCAGTACTTC.

This clonotype was detected a few times. The rearrangement uses TRBV20-1 and TRBJ2-3, with TRBD2 identical over 7 bases. The CDR3 covers 15 residues. The V gene's germline CDR1 is DFQATT and CDR2 SNEGSKA (reference sequence). J lost 3 bases, V lost 3 bases, and 9 bases had no gene match. The CDR3, as DNA: TGCAGTGCTAGCGGTCGCGGGAGTTGGACAGATACGCAGTATTTT. It encodes CSASGRGSWTDTQYF.

The chain carries TRBV7-2 and TRBJ2-1; D is undetermined. Trimming shortened V by 3 bases and J by 5 bases, and 11 bases separated the two germline ends. This CDR3 has 14 residues. The germline gives CDR1 SGHTA, CDR2 FQGNSA. The CDR3 loop reads CASSFLRLNNEQFF. The CDR3, as DNA: TGTGCCAGCAGCTTTTTACGGCTAAACAATGAGCAGTTCTTC.

This clonotype was detected a few times. This chain uses TRBV6-2 or TRBV6-3 with TRBJ2-2; TRBD2 matches at 15 bases. V gave up 2 bases and J gave up 3 bases; unmatched junction bases: 16. The CDR3 spans 22 residues. Germline V gives CDR1 MNHEY, CDR2 SVGEGT. The CDR3 is CASSYPLPWTSGRAEDTGELFF. In nucleotides, the CDR3 is TGTGCCAGCAGTTACCCGCTCCCTTGGACTAGCGGGAGGGCCGAGGACACCGGGGAGCTGTTTTTT.

This chain joins TRBV10-3 and TRBJ1-1; the match to TRBD1 covers 7 bases. After removal of 6 bases from V and 4 bases from J, the junction contained 8 bases not matched to a gene. The CDR3 length is 14 residues. The germline CDR1 and CDR2 sequences are ENHRY and SYGVKD. CDR3 nucleotides: TGTGCCATCAGCGTAGACAGGGTGGGCACTGAAGCTTTCTTT. Its translation: CAISVDRVGTEAFF.

This clonotype was found once. This rearrangement joins TRBV6-2 or TRBV6-3 to TRBJ2-1; no clear D gene. The V end was cut by 2 bases, the J end by 7 bases, with 6 bases between. The CDR3 covers 12 residues. The germline V gene has CDR1 MNHEY and CDR2 SVGEGT. The CDR3 bases are TGTGCCAGCAGTTACACGCGGAATGAGCAGTTCTTC. Its translation: CASSYTRNEQFF.

In this sample, this clonotype turned up many times. The CDR3 DNA follows: TGCAGTGCTTACCCTATCCCAGGGAACTATGGCTACACCTTC. It is translated as CSAYPIPGNYGYTF. The rearrangement uses TRBV20-1 and TRBJ1-2; a weak D match, TRBD1 (5 bases). Germline loops: CDR1 DFQATT, CDR2 SNEGSKA (reference sequence). This CDR3 has 14 amino acids. The V and J ends lost 5 bases and 2 bases respectively, with 15 bases between them.

This clonotype was found many times. This sequence joins TRBV4-3 and TRBJ2-1; 13 positions match TRBD2. The CDR3 has 17 residues. Germline lookup yields CDR1 LGHNA and CDR2 YSLEER. J was trimmed by 7 bases and V by 5 bases; bases with no gene match: 11. The CDR3 spells CASSYGLAGEFGNEQFF. CDR3 bases: TGCGCCAGCAGCTACGGACTAGCGGGAGAATTCGGGAATGAGCAGTTCTTC.

This clonotype was found many times. The J gene is TRBJ2-2, the V gene TRBV5-1; 10 bases are shared with TRBD1. The CDR3 covers 14 residues. Per germline, CDR1 SGHRS and CDR2 YFSETQ. J lost 6 bases, V lost 7 bases, and 6 bases had no gene match. CDR3 DNA sequence: TGCGCCAGCTTGGAGACAGGGGGCCCCGGGGAGCTGTTTTTT. This encodes CASLETGGPGELFF.

This clonotype has at least ten counts. The J gene is TRBJ1-1, the V gene TRBV20-1; D is unclear. From germline, CDR1 is DFQATT and CDR2 SNEGSKA (reference sequence). The germline V and J ends were trimmed by 6 bases and 8 bases, with 19 bases remaining between them. This CDR3 has 13 amino acids. The CDR3 protein is CSAHNPGRVEAFF. The CDR3 nucleotides read TGCAGTGCCCATAACCCCGGGAGAGTAGAAGCTTTCTTT.

This clonotype has just a few counts. The chain employs TRBV3-1 and TRBJ2-6; TRBD1 might be the D (5 bases). The V and J ends lost 3 bases and 0 bases respectively, with 12 bases between them. From germline, CDR1 is LGHDT and CDR2 YNNKEL (reference sequence). This CDR3 has 17 residues. CDR3 protein: CASSQGLGSSGANVLTF. DNA for the CDR3: TGTGCCAGCAGCCAGGGGCTAGGAAGCTCTGGGGCCAACGTCCTGACTTTC.